The clone carrying this T cell receptor (beta chain) was detected a few times. The treatment was: oral pan-JAK inhibitor, 5-10 mg twice daily. Extracted RNA was reverse transcribed, and the resulting cDNA served as sequencing template. Here immunoSEQ multiplex PCR was the method, and the copy in TCRdb shows in-frame clones only, minus some. The table has 98,000 or so clones, 61% seen once. This record comes from a study of CD8+ T cells in alopecia areata. Germline values: CDR1 SGHVT, CDR2 SQSDAQ. The CDR3 loop spans 15 amino acids. The ends lost 5 bases at V and 4 bases at J; junction bases unmatched: 7.

The receptor's source is a human donor with alopecia areata. The chain joins TRBV7-4 to TRBJ2-5, with 10 bases lining up with TRBD1. The material sequenced was CD8+ T cells sorted from blood, taken at week 4, from a patient treated with tofacitinib. Here the CDR3 reads CASSPRDRGRETQYF. In DNA form, the CDR3 reads TGTGCCAGCAGCCCCCGGGACAGGGGAAGAGAGACCCAGTACTTC. Together with reference TRBV7-4 and TRBJ2-5, the CDR3 gives the full variable domain: GAGVSQSPRYKVAKRGRDVALRCDSISGHVTLYWYRQTLGQGSEVLTYSQSDAQRDKSGRPSGRFSAERPERSVSTLKIQRTEQGDSAVYLCASSPRDRGRETQYFGPGTRLLVL.